Sequencing of this TCR beta chain was carried out in a study of T cells in Graves' hyperthyroidism and ophthalmopathy. Overall study: Sampling of peripheral blood happened at initial diagnosis, prior to any treatment. Points from the study as a whole: Stable hyperthyroidism was told apart from ophthalmopathy by a model built on 13 V-J features. Most thyroid clonotypes with frequency above 0.001 were detected in blood. The model foresaw ophthalmopathy a median around 6.8 months prior to onset.

This clonotype was seen at least ten times. Its target is unknown. CDR1 KGHDR and CDR2 SFDVKD come from the germline V gene. The ends were cut back, 9 bases at V and 8 bases at J, with 16 bases in the middle. The CDR3 is 12 residues long. Authors of the study amplified TCR beta CDR3 regions from RNA transcripts. A set of HTBI primers served as the primers for a first-round RT-PCR of the TCR CDR3. TCRdb reanalysed the multiplex PCR reads using MiXCR and keeps one entry per CDR3 protein. Altogether under 400,000 distinct CDR3 sequences are present, approximately 18% being singletons, with the ten largest covering roughly a sixth.

The receptor comes from a middle-aged woman with Graves' ophthalmopathy. The sequenced sample was blood. This chain links TRBV24-1 with TRBJ2-7; no reliable D call. CDR3 loop: CATPPQSPKQYF. The CDR3 DNA reads TGTGCCACCCCTCCCCAGTCCCCGAAGCAGTACTTC.